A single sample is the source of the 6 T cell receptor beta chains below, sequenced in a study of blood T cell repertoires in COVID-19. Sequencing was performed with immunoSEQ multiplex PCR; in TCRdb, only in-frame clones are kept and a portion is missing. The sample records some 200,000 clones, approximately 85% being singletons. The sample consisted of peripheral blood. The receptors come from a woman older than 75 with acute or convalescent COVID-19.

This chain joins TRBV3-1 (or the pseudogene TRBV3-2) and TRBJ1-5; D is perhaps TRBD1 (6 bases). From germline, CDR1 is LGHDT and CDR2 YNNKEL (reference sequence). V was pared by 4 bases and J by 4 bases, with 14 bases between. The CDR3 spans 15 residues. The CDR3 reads CASSPAGAANQPQHF. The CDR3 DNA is TGTGCCAGCAGCCCTGCAGGGGCCGCTAATCAGCCCCAGCATTTT.

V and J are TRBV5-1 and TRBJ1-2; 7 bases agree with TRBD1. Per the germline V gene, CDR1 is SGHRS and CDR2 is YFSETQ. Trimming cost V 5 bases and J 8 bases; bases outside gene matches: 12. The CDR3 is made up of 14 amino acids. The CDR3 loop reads CASSPIQGPLGYTF. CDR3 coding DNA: TGCGCCAGCAGTCCCATACAGGGGCCGTTGGGCTACACCTTC.

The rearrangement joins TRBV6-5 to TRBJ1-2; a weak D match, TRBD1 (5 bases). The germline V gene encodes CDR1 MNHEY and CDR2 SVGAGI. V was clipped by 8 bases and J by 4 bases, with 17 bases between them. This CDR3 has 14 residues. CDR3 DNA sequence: TGTGCCAGCCGGAGGGACTCCATAAGCTATGGCTACACCTTC. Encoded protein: CASRRDSISYGYTF.

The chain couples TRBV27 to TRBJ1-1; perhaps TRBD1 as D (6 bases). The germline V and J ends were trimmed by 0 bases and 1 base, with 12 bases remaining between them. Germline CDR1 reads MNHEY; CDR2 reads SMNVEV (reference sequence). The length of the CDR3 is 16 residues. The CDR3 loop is CASSLSYRVGNTEAFF. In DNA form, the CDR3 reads TGTGCCAGCAGTTTATCCTACAGGGTGGGGAACACTGAAGCTTTCTTT.

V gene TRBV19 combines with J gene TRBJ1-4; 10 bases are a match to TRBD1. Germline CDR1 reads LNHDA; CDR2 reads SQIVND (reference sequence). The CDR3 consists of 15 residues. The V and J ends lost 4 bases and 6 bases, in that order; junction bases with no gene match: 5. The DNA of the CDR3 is TGTGCCAGTAGTAACCCCGGGACAGGGGATGAAAAACTGTTTTTT. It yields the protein CASSNPGTGDEKLFF. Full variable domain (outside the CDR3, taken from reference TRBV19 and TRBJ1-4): DGGITQSPKYLFRKEGQNVTLSCEQNLNHDAMYWYRQDPGQGLRLIYYSQIVNDFQKGDIAEGYSVSREKKESFPLTVTSAQKNPTAFYLCASSNPGTGDEKLFFGSGTQLSVL.

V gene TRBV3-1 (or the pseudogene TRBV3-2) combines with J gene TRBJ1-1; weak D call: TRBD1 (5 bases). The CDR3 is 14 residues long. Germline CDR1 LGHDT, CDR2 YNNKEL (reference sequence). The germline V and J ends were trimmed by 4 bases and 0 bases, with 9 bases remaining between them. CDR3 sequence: CASSRQTMNTEAFF. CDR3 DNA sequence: TGTGCCAGCAGCCGACAGACCATGAACACTGAAGCTTTCTTT.